The rows below give T cell receptor beta chains drawn from one sample of a study of T cell responses to AZD1222 COVID-19 vaccine. Only in-frame clones appear in the TCRdb table, and some are missing; sequencing was by immunoSEQ multiplex PCR. The sample holds about 190,000 clones; almost 95% are singletons and the top ten take about 1.2%. This material consisted of peripheral blood, taken on day 0 of AZD1222 vaccination. The receptors derive from an adult in good health. CDR3s include the opening cysteine and the closing phenylalanine or tryptophan. D genes are given only for firm matches. Where a row states a size, it is once, few, many or the class of an expanded clone; other rows omit it.

TRBV21-1	few	TRBJ1-2	.	TGTGCCAGCAGCAATGAAAGGTCGGGACAGGGGGAACATGGCTACACCTTC	CASSNERSGQGEHGYTF
TRBV11-2	.	TRBJ1-3	.	TGTGCCAGCAGCTTTAGTTACAGGGTCGTCTCTGGAAACACCATATATTTT	CASSFSYRVVSGNTIYF
TRBV2	once	TRBJ1-2	.	TGTGCCAGCAGTGATACAGGCTACTATGGCTACACCTTC	CASSDTGYYGYTF
TRBV27	.	TRBJ2-1	.	TGTGCCAGCAGTTTAGGGAGCTCCTACAATGAGCAGTTCTTC	CASSLGSSYNEQFF
TRBV5-1	.	TRBJ2-2	.	TGCGCCAGCAGCCCGCGGCGGGCGGGGAGCACCGGGGAGCTGTTTTTT	CASSPRRAGSTGELFF
TRBV18	.	TRBJ2-7	TRBD2	TGTGCCAGCTCACTCTCGGCGGGGGAGAAATACGAGCAGTACTTC	CASSLSAGEKYEQYF
TRBV3-1/TRBV3-2	.	TRBJ2-2	TRBD2	TGTGCCAGCACCCCCCGTTTGCGGGGGGGCATCACCGGGGAGCTGTTTTTT	CASTPRLRGGITGELFF
TRBV6-5	.	TRBJ1-3	.	TGTGCCAGCAGTTACTCTTACTCTGGAAACACCATATATTTT	CASSYSYSGNTIYF
TRBV7-9	.	TRBJ1-1	TRBD1	TGTGCCAGCAGCCCTCTATACAGGGGAGAAACTGAAGCTTTCTTT	CASSPLYRGETEAFF
TRBV5-6	.	TRBJ2-3	.	TGTGCCAGCAGGTCAAGAGCAGGTACGCAGTATTTT	CASRSRAGTQYF
TRBV11-2	.	TRBJ1-2	.	TGTGCCAGCAGCTTACGATCTTTGGGAGTAGATGGCTACACCTTC	CASSLRSLGVDGYTF
TRBV5-6	once	TRBJ2-7	TRBD1	TGTGCCAGCAGCTTGGGAGGGGGCGTGGGTCCTTTCTACGAGCAGTACTTC	CASSLGGGVGPFYEQYF
TRBV30	.	TRBJ2-1	.	TGTGCCTACCGGGACGGATACTACAATGAGCAGTTCTTC	CAYRDGYYNEQFF
TRBV6-5	.	TRBJ2-3	.	TGTGCCAGCAGGGGCCCCCCCGCGAACACGCAGTATTTT	CASRGPPANTQYF
TRBV7-3	.	TRBJ2-2	TRBD2	TGTGCCAGCAGCTCATCCCTTAGCCGGGGGGAACGATACACCGGGGAGCTGTTTTTT	CASSSSLSRGERYTGELFF
TRBV5-4	.	TRBJ1-3	.	TGTGCCAGCTCTCCATTTGGGGGCTGGGGGTCGGCTGGAAACACCATATATTTT	CASSPFGGWGSAGNTIYF
TRBV28	.	TRBJ2-1	TRBD2	TGTGCCAGCAGTTATCCTACCGCGGCGGGGGGAATACGCAATGAGCAGTTCTTC	CASSYPTAAGGIRNEQFF
TRBV18	.	TRBJ1-6	TRBD1	TGTGCCAGCTCACCAGGGACAGGGGCTAATTCACCCCTCCACTTT	CASSPGTGANSPLHF
TRBV19	.	TRBJ2-7	.	TGTGCCAGTAGTATAAGTCGCCAGTCCTACGAGCAGTACTTC	CASSISRQSYEQYF
TRBV7-3	once	TRBJ2-7	.	TGTGCCAGCAGCTTGGGCGGCGGATCCTACGAGCAGTACTTC	CASSLGGGSYEQYF
TRBV15	.	TRBJ1-1	.	TGTGCCACCAGCAGAGTCTTTCGGGGCACTGAAGCTTTCTTT	CATSRVFRGTEAFF
TRBV9	medium-sized	TRBJ2-7	TRBD2	TGTGCCAGCAGCGAAACCCCGACGGGGAGGGCCTACGAGCAGTACTTC	CASSETPTGRAYEQYF
TRBV25-1	.	TRBJ1-6	.	TGTGCCAGCAAAGACAGCGCATCACCCCTCCACTTT	CASKDSASPLHF
TRBV18	once	TRBJ1-2	TRBD1	TGTGCCAGCTCCCTAGGACAGGGAAACTATGGCTACACCTTC	CASSLGQGNYGYTF
TRBV7-9	.	TRBJ2-7	TRBD2	TGTGCCAGCAGCGAGCGGGGGCCCCGGGACGAGCAGTACTTC	CASSERGPRDEQYF
TRBV29-1	.	TRBJ1-1	.	TGCAGCGGGAGACAGGCCATGAACACTGAAGCTTTCTTT	CSGRQAMNTEAFF
TRBV3-1/TRBV3-2	.	TRBJ1-1	.	TGTGCCAGCAGCCAAGGGGGTGGGGGCACTGAAGCTTTCTTT	CASSQGGGGTEAFF
TRBV6-5	.	TRBJ2-2	.	TGTGCCAGCAGAGAGCAGGGGCGGAACACCGGGGAGCTGTTTTTT	CASREQGRNTGELFF
TRBV18	.	TRBJ2-3	TRBD2	TGTGCCAGCTCACCACGGACTAGCGGGGGCTCAACTGCCCCCCTAGATACGCAGTATTTT	CASSPRTSGGSTAPLDTQYF
TRBV7-2	.	TRBJ1-1	.	TGTGCCAGCAGCCTCAACAGGAACACTGAAGCTTTCTTT	CASSLNRNTEAFF
TRBV7-9	.	TRBJ1-1	TRBD1	TGTGCCAGCAGCTTCGCTCGTACAGGGGGCGCGAACACTGAAGCTTTCTTT	CASSFARTGGANTEAFF
TRBV29-1	.	TRBJ2-1	.	TGCAGCGTAAGACACGCAACGACCCGGGAGCAGTTCTTC	CSVRHATTREQFF
TRBV24-1	.	TRBJ1-4	.	TGTGCCACCAGTGATCCGGGTCTCGAAAAACTGTTTTTT	CATSDPGLEKLFF
TRBV6-5	.	TRBJ1-1	.	TGTGCCAGCAAAACACAGGGCGCAAATGAAGCTTTCTTT	CASKTQGANEAFF
TRBV30	.	TRBJ1-2	.	TGTGCCTGGACCTGGGGTGGGGGGACCAACTATGGCTACACCTTC	CAWTWGGGTNYGYTF
TRBV9	.	TRBJ2-5	.	TGTGCCAGCAGCTTTTACGAGACGAAGACCCAGTACTTC	CASSFYETKTQYF
TRBV5-4	.	TRBJ2-1	.	TGTGCCAGCGTAGAGGGGGGGCCCCACAATGAGCAGTTCTTC	CASVEGGPHNEQFF
TRBV12-3/TRBV12-4	.	TRBJ2-7	.	TGTGCCAGCAGTTTTCGGGCCTCCCTGGAGCAGTACTTC	CASSFRASLEQYF
TRBV7-2	.	TRBJ1-5	.	TGTGCCAGCAGCTTATCGGCGCGTCAGCCCCAGCATTTT	CASSLSARQPQHF
TRBV29-1	.	TRBJ1-1	.	TGCAGCGTCGAACCCCCGACAGATTTCAGAGCTTTCTTT	CSVEPPTDFRAFF